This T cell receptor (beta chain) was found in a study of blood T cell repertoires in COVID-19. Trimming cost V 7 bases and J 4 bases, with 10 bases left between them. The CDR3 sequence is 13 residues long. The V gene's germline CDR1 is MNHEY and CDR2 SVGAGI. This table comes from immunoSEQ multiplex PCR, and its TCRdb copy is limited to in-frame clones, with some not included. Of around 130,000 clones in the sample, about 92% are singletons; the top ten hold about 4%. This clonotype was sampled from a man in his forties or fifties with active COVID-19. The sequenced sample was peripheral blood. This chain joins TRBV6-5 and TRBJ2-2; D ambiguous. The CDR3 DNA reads TGTGCCAGCACCAAGTCGGTCACCGGGGAGCTGTTTTTT. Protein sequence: CASTKSVTGELFF.